This is a list of T cell receptor beta chains from one sample in a study of CXCR3-negative and CXCR3-positive naive CD8 T cells. Reprocessing the 5' RACE reads, TCRdb reports a single entry for every CDR3 protein and omits DNA. The sample includes thousands of distinct CDR3 sequences. Sequences were obtained from naive CXCR3- CD8+ T cells from blood. The receptors originated from a human donor in good health. Some clones in this sample may be carry-over from other donors' samples. CDR3s include the opening cysteine and the closing phenylalanine or tryptophan. Clone sizes are given selectively: once, few, many, or a class where the clone is expanded.

clone size: NA
J gene: TRBJ2-3
V gene: TRBV28
CDR3 protein: CASRDTDTQYF

clone size: NA
J gene: TRBJ1-5
V gene: TRBV12-3/TRBV12-4
CDR3 protein: CASSYGTDLRPQHF

clone size: NA
J gene: TRBJ1-2
V gene: TRBV15
CDR3 protein: CATGQTGARYGYTF

clone size: NA
J gene: TRBJ2-3
V gene: TRBV29-1
CDR3 protein: CSGRSTDTQYF

clone size: medium-sized
J gene: TRBJ2-1
V gene: TRBV5-1
CDR3 protein: CASSAREPEQFF

clone size: medium-sized
J gene: TRBJ1-1
V gene: TRBV7-8
CDR3 protein: CASSASGTGGWYTEAFF

clone size: medium-sized
J gene: TRBJ2-7
V gene: TRBV3-1
CDR3 protein: CASRGQGSYEQYF

clone size: medium-sized
J gene: TRBJ1-5
V gene: TRBV6-5
CDR3 protein: CASSFRTGGNQPQHF

clone size: NA
J gene: TRBJ2-1
V gene: TRBV13
CDR3 protein: CASSSRGTALGNEQFF

clone size: NA
J gene: TRBJ2-3
V gene: TRBV19
CDR3 protein: CASSIELGAGGGTQYF

clone size: NA
J gene: TRBJ2-1
V gene: TRBV6-2/TRBV6-3
CDR3 protein: CASKPPYAYNEQFF

clone size: NA
J gene: TRBJ2-5
V gene: TRBV20-1
CDR3 protein: CSARERGLAGLGETQYF

clone size: medium-sized
J gene: TRBJ1-5
V gene: TRBV10-3
CDR3 protein: CAISEGLDQPQHF

clone size: medium-sized
J gene: TRBJ2-1
V gene: TRBV29-1
CDR3 protein: CSVEVGTSGTLRYNEQFF

clone size: NA
J gene: TRBJ2-6
V gene: TRBV2
CDR3 protein: CASSEPPANVLTF

clone size: medium-sized
J gene: TRBJ2-2
V gene: TRBV15
CDR3 protein: CATASGPNTGELFF

clone size: medium-sized
J gene: TRBJ2-3
V gene: TRBV5-1
CDR3 protein: CASSSITTSLTDSTDTQYF

clone size: medium-sized
J gene: TRBJ1-4
V gene: TRBV5-1
CDR3 protein: CASSDPTGRAFEEKLFF

clone size: NA
J gene: TRBJ2-5
V gene: TRBV29-1
CDR3 protein: CSVGGLMGFETQYF

clone size: medium-sized
J gene: TRBJ2-7
V gene: TRBV20-1
CDR3 protein: CSARDWGTSYEQYF

clone size: medium-sized
J gene: TRBJ2-2
V gene: TRBV5-1
CDR3 protein: CASSLFASLTGELFF

clone size: NA
J gene: TRBJ2-2
V gene: TRBV5-4
CDR3 protein: CASSPTGGTGELFF

clone size: NA
J gene: TRBJ2-1
V gene: TRBV14
CDR3 protein: CASSRPTRREQFF

clone size: NA
J gene: TRBJ2-3
V gene: TRBV29-1
CDR3 protein: CSVESTGISDTQYF

clone size: NA
J gene: TRBJ2-6
V gene: TRBV25-1
CDR3 protein: CASSGTSFSGANVLTF

clone size: medium-sized
J gene: TRBJ2-7
V gene: TRBV29-1
CDR3 protein: CSVEGLGLGYEQYF

clone size: NA
J gene: TRBJ2-5
V gene: TRBV25-1
CDR3 protein: CASIPPSQETQYF

clone size: NA
J gene: TRBJ2-7
V gene: TRBV5-1
CDR3 protein: CASSSGGGNEQYF

clone size: medium-sized
J gene: TRBJ1-1
V gene: TRBV27
CDR3 protein: CASSLGLGSTEAFF

clone size: medium-sized
J gene: TRBJ1-2
V gene: TRBV4-1
CDR3 protein: CASSLGPNLDGYTF

clone size: medium-sized
J gene: TRBJ2-7
V gene: TRBV6-1
CDR3 protein: CASPEGTGVEQYF

clone size: medium-sized
J gene: TRBJ2-1
V gene: TRBV20-1
CDR3 protein: CSARDFSGPSYNEQFF

clone size: NA
J gene: TRBJ2-1
V gene: TRBV10-2
CDR3 protein: CASIESTSTDEQFF

clone size: medium-sized
J gene: TRBJ2-5
V gene: TRBV6-6
CDR3 protein: CASTDPFAGGYQETQYF

clone size: medium-sized
J gene: TRBJ2-7
V gene: TRBV7-6
CDR3 protein: CASSESPPGYEQYF

clone size: NA
J gene: TRBJ2-7
V gene: TRBV12-3/TRBV12-4
CDR3 protein: CASSFLGPGGSYEQYF

clone size: NA
J gene: TRBJ2-7
V gene: TRBV14
CDR3 protein: CASSQLMGGQNYEQYF

clone size: NA
J gene: TRBJ1-2
V gene: TRBV29-1
CDR3 protein: CSVRPVGDYGYTF

clone size: medium-sized
J gene: TRBJ2-1
V gene: TRBV29-1
CDR3 protein: CSAPGVPTYNEQFF